This TCR beta chain appears in the sequencing data of a study of PD-L1 blockade in urothelial cancer. Study as a whole: About 85% of the 29 patients were males with bladder-origin urothelial cancer. Prior regimens of chemotherapy numbered 0 to 3 per patient.

Profiling relied on immunoSEQ multiplex PCR, and the TCRdb table lists in-frame clones only, not all of them. The sample lists about 52,000 clones; 75% were seen once. This CDR3 is built from 13 residues. Looked up from germline, CDR1 is MNHEY and CDR2 is SMNVEV (reference sequence). V lost 2 bases and J lost 5, with 10 bases in between. Noted time point: pretreatment peripheral blood. This chain links TRBV27 with TRBJ2-7, with D possibly being TRBD1 (6 bases). The material sequenced was PBMCs, taken around atezolizumab (anti-PD-L1) treatment. This sequence originates from a man between 65 and 85 years old with urothelial cancer. In DNA, the CDR3 is TGTGCCAGCAGTTTAAACAGGGTCGACGAGCAGTACTTC. As protein: CASSLNRVDEQYF.